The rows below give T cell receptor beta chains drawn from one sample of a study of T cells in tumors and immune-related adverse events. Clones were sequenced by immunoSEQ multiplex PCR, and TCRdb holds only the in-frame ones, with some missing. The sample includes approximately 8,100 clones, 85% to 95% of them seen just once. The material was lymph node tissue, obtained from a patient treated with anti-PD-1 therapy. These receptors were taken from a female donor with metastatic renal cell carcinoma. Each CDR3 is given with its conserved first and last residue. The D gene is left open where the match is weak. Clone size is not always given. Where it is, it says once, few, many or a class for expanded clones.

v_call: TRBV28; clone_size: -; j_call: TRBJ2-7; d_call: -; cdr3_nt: TGTGCCAGCAGTTTATGGGAAAACCCGTGGGGCGAGCAGTACTTC; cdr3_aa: CASSLWENPWGEQYF
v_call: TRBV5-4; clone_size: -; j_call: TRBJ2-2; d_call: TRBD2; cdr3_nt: TGTGCCAGCAGCTTTGGACTAGCGGGGAACACCGGGGAGCTGTTTTTT; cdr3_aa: CASSFGLAGNTGELFF
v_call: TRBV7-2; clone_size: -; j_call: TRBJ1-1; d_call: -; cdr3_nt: TGTGCCAGCTCCAGGGGTATGAACACTGAAGCTTTCTTT; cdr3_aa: CASSRGMNTEAFF
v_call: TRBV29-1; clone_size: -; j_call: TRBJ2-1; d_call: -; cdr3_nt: TGCAGCGCCCGCGGGGGCCACCTTACCTACAATGAGCAGTTCTTC; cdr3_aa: CSARGGHLTYNEQFF
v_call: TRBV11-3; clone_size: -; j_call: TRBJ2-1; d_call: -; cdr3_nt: TGTGCCAGCAGCTTATCTAGGACCGGGATCCCCAATGAGCAGTTCTTC; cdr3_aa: CASSLSRTGIPNEQFF
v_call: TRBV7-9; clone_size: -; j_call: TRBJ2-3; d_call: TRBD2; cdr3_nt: TGTGCCAGCAGCCAAGGACTAGCGGTTAACACAGATACGCAGTATTTT; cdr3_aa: CASSQGLAVNTDTQYF
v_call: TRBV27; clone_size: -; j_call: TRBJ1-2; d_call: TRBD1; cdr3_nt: TGTGCCAGCAGTTCCCCGACAGGGGGCGAATATGGCTACACCTTC; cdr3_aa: CASSSPTGGEYGYTF
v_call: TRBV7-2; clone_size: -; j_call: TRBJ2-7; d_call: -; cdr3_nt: TGTGCCAGCAGCGACGTTACCCCGGGCGAGCAGTACTTC; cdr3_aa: CASSDVTPGEQYF
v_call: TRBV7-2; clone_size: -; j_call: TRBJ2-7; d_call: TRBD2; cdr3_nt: TGTGCCAGCAGCTTAGTCTTGGGGGGGGTTTACGAGCAGTACTTC; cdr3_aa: CASSLVLGGVYEQYF
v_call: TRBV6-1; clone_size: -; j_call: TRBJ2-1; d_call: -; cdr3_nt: TGTGCCAGCAGTGACAGGGTTCGGCAGTTCTTC; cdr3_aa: CASSDRVRQFF
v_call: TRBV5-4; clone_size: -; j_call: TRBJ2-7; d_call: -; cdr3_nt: TGTGCCAGCAGCTTGGAGTTTTGGGACGAGCAGTACTTC; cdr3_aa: CASSLEFWDEQYF
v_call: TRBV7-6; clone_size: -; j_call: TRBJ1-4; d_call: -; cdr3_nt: TGTGCCAGCAGCTTAGAAATGGACCTTAAACTGTTTTTT; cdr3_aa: CASSLEMDLKLFF
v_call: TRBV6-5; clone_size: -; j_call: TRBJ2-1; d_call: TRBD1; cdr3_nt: TGTGCCAGCAGTCCTAGGACAGGGGTGGTTAATGAGCAGTTCTTC; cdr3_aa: CASSPRTGVVNEQFF
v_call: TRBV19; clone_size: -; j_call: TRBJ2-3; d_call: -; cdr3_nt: TGTGCCAGTAGTATACGACAGGCCCCCGATACGCAGTATTTT; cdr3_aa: CASSIRQAPDTQYF
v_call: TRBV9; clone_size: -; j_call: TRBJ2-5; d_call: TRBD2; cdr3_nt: TGTGCCAGCGGGTCCTTAGCGGGGAACTTCCAAGAGACCCAGTACTTC; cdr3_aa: CASGSLAGNFQETQYF
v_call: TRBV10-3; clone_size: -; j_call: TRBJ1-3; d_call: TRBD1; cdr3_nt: TGTGCCATCTCGGGGGGGGACAGTTCTCCTGGAAACACCATATATTTT; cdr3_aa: CAISGGDSSPGNTIYF
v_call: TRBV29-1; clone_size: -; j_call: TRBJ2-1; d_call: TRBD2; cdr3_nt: TGCAGCGCCGGGGGAGGGGCGAATGAGCAGTTCTTC; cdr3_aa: CSAGGGANEQFF
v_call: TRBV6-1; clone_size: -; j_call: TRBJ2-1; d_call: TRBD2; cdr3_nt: TGTGCCAGCAGTGAAGTCGGGACTAGGTTGTTGCTCTACAATGAGCAGTTCTTC; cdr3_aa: CASSEVGTRLLLYNEQFF
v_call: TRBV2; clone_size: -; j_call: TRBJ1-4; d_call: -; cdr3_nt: TGTGCCAGCGGGGGGTATCTTAACGAAAAACTGTTTTTT; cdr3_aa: CASGGYLNEKLFF
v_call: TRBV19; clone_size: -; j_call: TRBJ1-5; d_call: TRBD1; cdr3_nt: TGTGCCAGTAGTGAACAGGGGAATCAGCCCCAGCATTTT; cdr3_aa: CASSEQGNQPQHF
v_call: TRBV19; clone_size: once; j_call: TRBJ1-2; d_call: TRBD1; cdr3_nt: TGTGCCAGTAGTATACTCGGACACCGGGACAGCCAAAGGGGCTACACCTTC; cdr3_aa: CASSILGHRDSQRGYTF
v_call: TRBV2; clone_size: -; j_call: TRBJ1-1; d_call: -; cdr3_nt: TGTGCCAGCAGTCCCGAGGTAGGGCACACTGAAGCTTTCTTT; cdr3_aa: CASSPEVGHTEAFF
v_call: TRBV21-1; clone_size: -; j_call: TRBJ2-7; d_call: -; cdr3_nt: TGTGCCAGCAGCATGGGGGGGGGACAGCCCCGGCTAGCCGAGCAGTACTTC; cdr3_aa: CASSMGGGQPRLAEQYF
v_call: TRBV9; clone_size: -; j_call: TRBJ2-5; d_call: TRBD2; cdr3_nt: TGTGCCAGCAGCTTAGCTACTAGCGGGGGACCAGAGACCCAGTACTTC; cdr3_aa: CASSLATSGGPETQYF
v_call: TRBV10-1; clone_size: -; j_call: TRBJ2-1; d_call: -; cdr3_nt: TGCGCCAGCAGTCGGGAAAACTCCTACAATGAGCAGTTCTTC; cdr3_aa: CASSRENSYNEQFF
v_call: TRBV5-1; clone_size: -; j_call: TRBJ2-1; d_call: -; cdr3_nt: TGCGCCAGCAGCTTGGCCGAGTCCTACAATGAGCAGTTCTTC; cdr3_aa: CASSLAESYNEQFF
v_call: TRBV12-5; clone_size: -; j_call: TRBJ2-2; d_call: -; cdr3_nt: TGTGCTGCCAGGGAAACCGGGGAGCTGTTTTTT; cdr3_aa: CAARETGELFF
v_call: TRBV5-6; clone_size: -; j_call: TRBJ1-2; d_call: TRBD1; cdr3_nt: TGTGCCAGCAGCTTTTTGGACAGGGGATTATATGGCTACACCTTC; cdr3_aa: CASSFLDRGLYGYTF
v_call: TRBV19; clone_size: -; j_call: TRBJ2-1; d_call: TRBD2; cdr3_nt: TGTGCCAGTAGTATAGATTTACTGGGAGGGCCCAATGAGCAGTTCTTC; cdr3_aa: CASSIDLLGGPNEQFF
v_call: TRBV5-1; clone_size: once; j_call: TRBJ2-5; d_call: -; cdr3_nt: TGCGCCAGCAGCTTGAGGGGGGACTTATACCAAGAGACCCAGTACTTC; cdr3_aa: CASSLRGDLYQETQYF
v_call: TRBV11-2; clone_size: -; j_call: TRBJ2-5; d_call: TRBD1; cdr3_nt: TGTGCCAGCAGGGGACAGGGGATGGAGACCCAGTACTTC; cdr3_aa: CASRGQGMETQYF
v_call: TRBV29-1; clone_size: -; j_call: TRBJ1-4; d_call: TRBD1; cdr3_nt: TGCGGAATTCCAGGACAGGGAGGTGAAAAACTGTTTTTT; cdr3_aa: CGIPGQGGEKLFF
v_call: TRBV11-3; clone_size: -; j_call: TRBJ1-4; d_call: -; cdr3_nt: TGTGCCAGCAGCCCCCGTTCGGGCGAACAGCTGTTTTTT; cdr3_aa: CASSPRSGEQLFF
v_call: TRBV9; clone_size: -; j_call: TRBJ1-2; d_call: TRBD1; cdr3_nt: TGTGCCAGCAGCCCCCTCGGGACAGGGCATGGCTACACCTTC; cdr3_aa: CASSPLGTGHGYTF
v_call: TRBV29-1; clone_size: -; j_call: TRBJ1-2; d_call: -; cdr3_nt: TGCAGCGTTGATATGGGGGCTAGGGGTGACTATGGCTACACCTTC; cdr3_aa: CSVDMGARGDYGYTF
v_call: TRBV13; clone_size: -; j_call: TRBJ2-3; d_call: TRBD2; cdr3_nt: TGTGCCAGCAGCAGCCGGGGGGGAAGCACAGATACGCAGTATTTT; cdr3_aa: CASSSRGGSTDTQYF
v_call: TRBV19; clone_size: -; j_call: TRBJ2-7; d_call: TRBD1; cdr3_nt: TGTGCCAGTAGCTCGACAGGGAACTCCTACGAGCAGTACTTC; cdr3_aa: CASSSTGNSYEQYF
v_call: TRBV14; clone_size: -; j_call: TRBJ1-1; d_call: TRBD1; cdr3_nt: TGTGCCAGCAGCAACCCTGGACAGGTACGCTTT; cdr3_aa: CASSNPGQVRF
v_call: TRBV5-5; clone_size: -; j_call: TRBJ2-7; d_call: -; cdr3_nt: TGTGCCAGCAGCTTGTTACTCAACGAGCAGTACTTC; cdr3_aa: CASSLLLNEQYF
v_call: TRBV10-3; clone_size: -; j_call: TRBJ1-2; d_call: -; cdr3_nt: TGTGCCATCAGTGAGAGGGAACGGCGCTACACCTTC; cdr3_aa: CAISERERRYTF
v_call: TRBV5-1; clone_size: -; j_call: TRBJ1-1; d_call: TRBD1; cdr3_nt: TGCGCCACAAAGGACAGGGCGAACACTGAAGCTTTCTTT; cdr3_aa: CATKDRANTEAFF
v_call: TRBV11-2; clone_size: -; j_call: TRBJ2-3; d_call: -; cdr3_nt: TGTGCCAGCAGCCAGGCGTCCTACACGGGAGATACGCAGTATTTT; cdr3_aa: CASSQASYTGDTQYF
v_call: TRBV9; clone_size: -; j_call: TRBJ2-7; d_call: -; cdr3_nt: TGTGCCAGCAGCCCGCCCCGGGCCCCCTACGAGCAGTACTTC; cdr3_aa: CASSPPRAPYEQYF
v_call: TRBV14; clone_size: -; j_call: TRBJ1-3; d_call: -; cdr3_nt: TGTGCCAGCAGCCAAGTGTGGGCATTGAGCTCTGGAAACACCATATATTTT; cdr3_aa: CASSQVWALSSGNTIYF
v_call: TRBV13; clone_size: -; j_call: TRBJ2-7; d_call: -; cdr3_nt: TGTGCCAGCAGCTTAACGCGCCACGAGCAGTACTTC; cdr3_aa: CASSLTRHEQYF
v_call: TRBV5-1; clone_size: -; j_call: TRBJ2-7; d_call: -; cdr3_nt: TGCGCCAGCAGCTTGGAGGGGAGGGGGGGCTACGAGCAGTACTTC; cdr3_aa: CASSLEGRGGYEQYF
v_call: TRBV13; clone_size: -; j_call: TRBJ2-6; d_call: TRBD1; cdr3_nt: TGTGCCAGCAGCTTAGAGGGACAGGGGGGCGCTGGGGCCAACGTCCTGACTTTC; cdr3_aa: CASSLEGQGGAGANVLTF
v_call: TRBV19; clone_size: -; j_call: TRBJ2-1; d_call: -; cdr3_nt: TGTGCCAGTAGTATACGGGGCAAGGAGGGGAAAAAAGAGCAGTTCTTC; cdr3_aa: CASSIRGKEGKKEQFF
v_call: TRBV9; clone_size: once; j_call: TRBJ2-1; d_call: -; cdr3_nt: TGTGCCAGCAGCGTAGTTCCCCTAGGAACCTACAATGAGCAGTTCTTC; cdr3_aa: CASSVVPLGTYNEQFF
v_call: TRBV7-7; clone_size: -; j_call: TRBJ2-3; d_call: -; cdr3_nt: TGTGCCAGCAGTATAACGTCCCGGGGAGATACGCAGTATTTT; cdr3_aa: CASSITSRGDTQYF
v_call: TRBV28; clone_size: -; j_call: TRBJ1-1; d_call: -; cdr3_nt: TGTGCCAGCAGTTTATTGGGGGACTGGGGGCGCGAGTCGGAAGCTTTCTTT; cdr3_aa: CASSLLGDWGRESEAFF
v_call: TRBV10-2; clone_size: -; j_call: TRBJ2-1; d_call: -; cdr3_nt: TGCGCCAGCAGTCATGATCCCCCTCAAGGGGAGCAGTTCTTC; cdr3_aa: CASSHDPPQGEQFF
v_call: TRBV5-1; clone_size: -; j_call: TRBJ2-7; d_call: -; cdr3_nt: TGCGCCAGCAGCTCAACCGATTCGACTAGTAACTACGAGCAGTACTTC; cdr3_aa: CASSSTDSTSNYEQYF
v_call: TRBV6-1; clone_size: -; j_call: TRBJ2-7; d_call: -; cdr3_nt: TGTGCCAGCAGTGTGAGTCCAGGGCGAGCTTACGAGCAGTACTTC; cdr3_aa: CASSVSPGRAYEQYF
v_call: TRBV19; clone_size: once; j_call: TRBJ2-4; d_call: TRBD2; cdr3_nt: TGTGCCAGCAGGACTAGCGGGAGGGCGGGAGGAGCCAAAAACATTCAGTACTTC; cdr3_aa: CASRTSGRAGGAKNIQYF
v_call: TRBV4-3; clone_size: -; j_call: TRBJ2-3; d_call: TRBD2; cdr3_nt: TGCGCCAGCAGCCAAGAGCTAGCGGGGTATACAGATACGCAGTATTTT; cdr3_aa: CASSQELAGYTDTQYF
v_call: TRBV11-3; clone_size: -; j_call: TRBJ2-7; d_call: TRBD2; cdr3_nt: TGTGCCAGCAGCTTATCCCTGGTCCTAGCGGGAGGTTACACCTACGAGCAGTACTTC; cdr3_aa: CASSLSLVLAGGYTYEQYF
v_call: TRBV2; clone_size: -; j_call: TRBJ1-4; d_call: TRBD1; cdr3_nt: TGTGCCAGCAGGCGGACAGGGGGGCATAATGAAAAACTGTTTTTT; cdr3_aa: CASRRTGGHNEKLFF
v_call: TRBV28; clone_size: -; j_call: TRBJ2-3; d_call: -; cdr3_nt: TGTGCCAGCAGTTTGGTGCAGGGAGAGGATACGCAGTATTTT; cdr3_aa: CASSLVQGEDTQYF